A selection of T cell receptor beta chains follows, all from one sample in a study of cytomegalovirus exposure and HLA in healthy donors. The method was immunoSEQ multiplex PCR; TCRdb's version includes in-frame clones alone and lacks a portion of them. The sample contains roughly 250,000 clones, 90% of which appear only once. The sequencing input was PBMCs. The receptors shown here come from a woman younger than 30 in good health and CMV-seronegative. The conserved cysteine and the conserved F or W are not part of the CDR3 here. Fields, in order: J gene, V gene, CDR3 protein.

J: TRBJ2-2; V: TRBV7-3; CDR3: ASSLMGPKNTGELF
J: TRBJ2-1; V: TRBV7-2; CDR3: ASSSSGNRHNEQF
J: TRBJ2-5; V: TRBV7-2; CDR3: ASSYETSGAETQY
J: TRBJ2-3; V: TRBV23-1; CDR3: ASSQSTDRDMIRTTDTQY
J: TRBJ1-6; V: TRBV4-1; CDR3: ASSQGVGSSPLH
J: TRBJ1-4; V: TRBV19; CDR3: ASSPTGVDEKLF
J: TRBJ2-5; V: TRBV28; CDR3: ASSSPRQGSETQY
J: TRBJ1-6; V: TRBV6-4; CDR3: ASSFSGQGDSPLH
J: TRBJ1-1; V: TRBV2; CDR3: ASLGQFLAF
J: TRBJ1-1; V: TRBV2; CDR3: ASGGQGALDTEAF
J: TRBJ2-3; V: TRBV5-1; CDR3: ASSFGTTNTDTQY
J: TRBJ1-1; V: TRBV2; CDR3: ATPRPGGGGYTEAF
J: TRBJ1-1; V: TRBV7-9; CDR3: ASTYGTGFWEAF
J: TRBJ1-1; V: TRBV4-1; CDR3: ASRHQGFTEAF
J: TRBJ1-4; V: TRBV20-1; CDR3: SAPLTGANF
J: TRBJ2-3; V: TRBV7-9; CDR3: ASSLVVGHTDTQY
J: TRBJ2-7; V: TRBV2; CDR3: ASIPDFFYEQY